Listed here are 7 T cell receptor beta chains from one sample, sequenced in a study of cytomegalovirus exposure and HLA in healthy donors. Primers for the PCR totalled 60 Vbeta and 13 Jbeta. The data were produced by immunoSEQ multiplex PCR, yet TCRdb's version contains in-frame clones alone and is incomplete. The sample shows about 160,000 clones, 60% to 85% of them seen only once. The specimen was PBMCs. The receptor source for this set is a woman aged 25 to 45 in good health and CMV-seronegative.

This clone was counted a single time. This chain connects TRBV18 to TRBJ2-7; D possibly corresponds to TRBD1 (5 bases). The CDR3 has 14 residues. Germline V CDR1 and CDR2: KGHSH, LQKENI. Deletions cut 3 bases from V and 3 bases from J, with 12 bases between. CDR3 nucleotides: TGTGCCAGCTCACCTAAGGACAAAAACTACGAGCAGTACTTC. The encoded protein is CASSPKDKNYEQYF.

Only a few counts were recorded for this clone. The rearrangement links TRBV6-5 to TRBJ2-7; D is possibly TRBD1 (5 bases). The V end lost 2 bases, the J end lost 1 base, and 6 bases lay between the germline ends. Germline lookup yields CDR1 MNHEY and CDR2 SVGAGI. This CDR3 spans 13 amino acids. For the CDR3, the DNA is TGTGCCAGCAGTTACGACAGTTCCTACGAGCAGTACTTC. Translated, it gives CASSYDSSYEQYF.

To note about this clone: One end of the junction is discordant with germline, which a read error may explain. Within the sample, other DNA sequences also encode this same CDR3. This chain connects TRBV29-1 to TRBJ2-7, with 11 bases lining up with TRBD1. The CDR3 is 13 residues long. Germline V CDR1 and CDR2: SQVTM, ANQGSEA. CDR3 region: CSVRGQGAGEQYF. The CDR3 DNA is TGCAGCGTCCGCGGACAGGGGGCTGGAGAGCAGTACTTT.

The gene calls are TRBV5-4 and TRBJ1-2, with 9 bases matching TRBD1. V shed 7 bases, J shed 5 bases, and the junction held 9 bases outside the gene matches. CDR1 and CDR2 (germline): SGHNT, YYREEE (reference sequence). The length of the CDR3 is 14 residues. The CDR3 loop is CASGDRGVKYGYTF. CDR3 nucleotide sequence: TGTGCCAGCGGAGACAGGGGGGTAAAGTATGGCTACACCTTC.

The chain links TRBV18 to TRBJ2-3; 13 bases match TRBD2. This CDR3 comprises 15 residues. Germline V gives CDR1 KGHSH, CDR2 LQKENI. With V trimmed by 6 bases and J by 4 bases, 4 bases remained unmatched. CDR3 DNA: TGTGCCAGCTCTAGGACTAGCGGGGGCCCAGATACGCAGTATTTT. Its protein product is CASSRTSGGPDTQYF.

This chain links TRBV28 with TRBJ2-7; 8 bases align to TRBD1. Germline V gene sequence: CDR1 MDHEN, CDR2 SYDVKM. This CDR3 has 13 residues. V lost 4 bases, J lost 13 bases, and 12 bases stayed unmatched. DNA of the CDR3: TGTGCCAGCAGTTATCTTATTGGGCAGGGGGCTTACTTC. This gives the protein CASSYLIGQGAYF.

The rearrangement uses TRBV9 and TRBJ2-3; D not certain. The germline V gene encodes CDR1 SGDLS and CDR2 YYNGEE. Trimming cost V 3 bases and J 0 bases, with 17 bases left between them. The CDR3 is made up of 17 amino acids. This CDR3 is CASSAEPSWASTDTQYF. For the CDR3, the DNA is TGTGCCAGCAGCGCAGAGCCGTCCTGGGCGAGCACAGATACGCAGTATTTT. Together with reference TRBV9 and TRBJ2-3, the CDR3 gives the full variable domain: DSGVTQTPKHLITATGQRVTLRCSPRSGDLSVYWYQQSLDQGLQFLIQYYNGEERAKGNILERFSAQQFPDLHSELNLSSLELGDSALYFCASSAEPSWASTDTQYFGPGTRLTVL.